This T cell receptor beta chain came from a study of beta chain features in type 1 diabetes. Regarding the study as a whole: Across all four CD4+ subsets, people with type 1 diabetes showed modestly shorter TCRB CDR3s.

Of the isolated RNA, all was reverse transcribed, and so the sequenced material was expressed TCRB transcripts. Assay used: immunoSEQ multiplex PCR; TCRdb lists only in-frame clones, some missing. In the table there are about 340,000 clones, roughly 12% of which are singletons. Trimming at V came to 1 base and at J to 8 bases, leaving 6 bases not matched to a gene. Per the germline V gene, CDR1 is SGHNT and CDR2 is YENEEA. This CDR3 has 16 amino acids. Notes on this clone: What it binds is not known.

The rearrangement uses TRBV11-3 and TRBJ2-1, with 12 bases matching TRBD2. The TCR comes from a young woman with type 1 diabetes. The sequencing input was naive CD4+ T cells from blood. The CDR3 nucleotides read TGTGCCAGCAGCTTAGGAGGGCCTAGCGGGAGGGATGAGCAGTTCTTC. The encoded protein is CASSLGGPSGRDEQFF.